This T cell receptor (beta chain) is from a study of shared clonotypes between healthy human individuals. The table came from immunoSEQ multiplex PCR; TCRdb's copy has only in-frame clones and leaves some out. Of 850,000 to 1,200,000 clones detected, about three quarters appear once; the ten largest clones hold 1.4% to 1.5%. From germline, CDR1 is SEHNR and CDR2 FQNEAQ (reference sequence). V was pared by 5 bases and J by 1 base, with 11 bases between. The CDR3 sequence is 14 residues long. Sequenced: memory CD4+ T cells sorted from blood. Regarding subset: CD45RA-negative fraction. The TCR comes from a man younger than 35 in good health. The genes are TRBV7-9 and TRBJ1-1; possibly TRBD1 for D (6 bases). The CDR3 DNA follows: TGTGCCAGCAGCAACCCGACAGGGAACACTGAAGCTTTCTTT. It translates to CASSNPTGNTEAFF.